This T cell receptor beta chain was obtained from a study of T cell responses to AZD1222 COVID-19 vaccine. Study-wide results and caveats: Targets within unmutated variant regions were reportedly found for nearly half of spike-specific TCRs.

Deletions cut 3 bases from V and 7 bases from J, with 18 bases between. CDR3 length: 15 amino acids. Per germline, CDR1 LGHDT and CDR2 YNNKEL (reference sequence). The data were produced by immunoSEQ multiplex PCR, yet TCRdb's version contains in-frame clones alone and is incomplete. Of some 150,000 clones in the sample, just over 90% were seen once. In the case of this clone: The antigen remains unidentified.

This specimen was peripheral blood, taken on day 0 of AZD1222 vaccination. This sequence was found in an adult in good health. The chain combines TRBV3-1 (or the pseudogene TRBV3-2) with TRBJ1-2, with D possibly TRBD1 on 5 matching bases. The CDR3 DNA follows: TGTGCCAGCAGCCAGGGGGATCCAGTTAAAGGTGGCTACACCTTC. It encodes CASSQGDPVKGGYTF.